This TCR beta chain was identified in a study of blood T cell repertoires in COVID-19. Background on the study: Acute and convalescent COVID-19 specimens originated in the United States, Italy and Spain. Sources were T cells, B-cell-depleted T cells, or PBMCs; the material itself was cDNA or gDNA.

Original analysis: From reference gene primer amplification, estimates of nucleated cell counts were derived. TCRdb's copy holds only in-frame clones and misses some; the assay was immunoSEQ multiplex PCR. The V and J calls and clone size were taken over from that table, and D and trimming were inferred from the DNA. The sample lists about 47,000 clones; roughly 84% were seen once. The CDR3 totals 16 residues. Germline V gene data show CDR1 as SGHRS and CDR2 as YFSETQ. J lost 7 bases, V lost 1 base, and 12 bases had no gene match. V and J are TRBV5-1 and TRBJ2-7; 9 bases agree with TRBD2. Sequenced material: peripheral blood. The sequence was collected from a man aged 45-65 years with acute or convalescent COVID-19. CDR3 bases: TGCGCCAGCAGCTTGAGTCTGGGCGGGGGGGCAGAAGAGCAGTACTTC. As protein: CASSLSLGGGAEEQYF.